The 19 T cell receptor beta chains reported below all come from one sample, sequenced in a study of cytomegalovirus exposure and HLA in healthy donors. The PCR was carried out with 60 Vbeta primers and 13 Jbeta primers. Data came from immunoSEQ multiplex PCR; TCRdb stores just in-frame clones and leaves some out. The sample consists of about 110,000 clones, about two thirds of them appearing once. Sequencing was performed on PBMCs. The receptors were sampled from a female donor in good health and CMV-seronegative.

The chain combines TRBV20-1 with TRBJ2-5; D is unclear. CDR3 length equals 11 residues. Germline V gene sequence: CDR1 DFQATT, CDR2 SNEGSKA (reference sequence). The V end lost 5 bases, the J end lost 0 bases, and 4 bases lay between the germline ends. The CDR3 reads CSALYQETQYF. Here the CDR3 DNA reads TGCAGTGCTCTGTACCAAGAGACCCAGTACTTC.

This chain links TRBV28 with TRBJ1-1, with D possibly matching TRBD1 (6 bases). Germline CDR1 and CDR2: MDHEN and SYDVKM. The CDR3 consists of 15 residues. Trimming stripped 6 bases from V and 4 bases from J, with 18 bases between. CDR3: CASRTTGSEVTEAFF. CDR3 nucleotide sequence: TGTGCCAGCAGGACCACAGGGAGTGAGGTCACTGAAGCTTTCTTT.

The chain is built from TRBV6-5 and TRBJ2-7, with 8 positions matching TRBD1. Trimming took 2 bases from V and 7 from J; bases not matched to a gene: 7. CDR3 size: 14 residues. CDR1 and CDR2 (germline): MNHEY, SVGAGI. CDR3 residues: CASSYTGGSGEQYF. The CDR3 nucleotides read TGTGCCAGCAGTTACACAGGGGGATCTGGAGAGCAGTACTTC.

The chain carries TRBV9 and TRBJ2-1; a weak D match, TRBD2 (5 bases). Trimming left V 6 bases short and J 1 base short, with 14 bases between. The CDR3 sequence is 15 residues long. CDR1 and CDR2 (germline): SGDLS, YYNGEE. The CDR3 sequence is CASTPDGESYNEQFF. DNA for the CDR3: TGTGCCAGCACACCCGATGGGGAGTCCTACAATGAGCAGTTCTTC.

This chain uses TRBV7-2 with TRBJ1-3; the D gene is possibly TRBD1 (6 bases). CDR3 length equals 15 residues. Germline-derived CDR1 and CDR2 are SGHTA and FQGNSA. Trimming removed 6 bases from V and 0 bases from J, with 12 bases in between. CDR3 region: CASRRGQASGNTIYF. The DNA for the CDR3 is TGTGCCAGCAGGCGGGGGCAGGCCTCTGGAAACACCATATATTTT.

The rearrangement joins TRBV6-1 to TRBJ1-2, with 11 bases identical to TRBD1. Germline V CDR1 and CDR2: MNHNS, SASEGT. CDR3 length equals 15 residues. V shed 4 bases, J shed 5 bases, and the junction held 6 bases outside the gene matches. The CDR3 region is CASSGGQGVPYGYTF. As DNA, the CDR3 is TGTGCCAGCAGTGGGGGACAGGGGGTACCGTATGGCTACACCTTC.

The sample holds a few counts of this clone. The DNA for the CDR3 is TGTGCCAGCACTGGGGGACTAGCGGGAGACCCCTCCTACAATGAGCAGTTCTTC. Its translation: CASTGGLAGDPSYNEQFF. The chain combines TRBV2 with TRBJ2-1, with 14 nucleotides matching TRBD2. The germline CDR1 and CDR2 sequences are SNHLY and FYNNEI. V gave up 7 bases and J gave up 0 bases; unmatched junction bases: 8. The CDR3 has 18 amino acids.

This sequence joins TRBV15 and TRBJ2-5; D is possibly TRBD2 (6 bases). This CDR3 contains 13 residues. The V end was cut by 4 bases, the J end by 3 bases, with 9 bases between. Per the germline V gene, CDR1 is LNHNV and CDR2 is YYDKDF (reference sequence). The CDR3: CATSTLAEETQYF. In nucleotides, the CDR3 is TGTGCCACCAGCACTTTAGCGGAAGAGACCCAGTACTTC.

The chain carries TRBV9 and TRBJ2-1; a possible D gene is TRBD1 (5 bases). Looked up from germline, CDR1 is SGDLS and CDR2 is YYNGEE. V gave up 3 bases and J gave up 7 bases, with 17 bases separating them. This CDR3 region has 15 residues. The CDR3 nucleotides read TGTGCCAGCAGCGAGGACATCTTAGGTGGGAATGAGCAGTTCTTC. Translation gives CASSEDILGGNEQFF. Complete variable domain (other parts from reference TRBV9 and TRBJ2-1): DSGVTQTPKHLITATGQRVTLRCSPRSGDLSVYWYQQSLDQGLQFLIQYYNGEERAKGNILERFSAQQFPDLHSELNLSSLELGDSALYFCASSEDILGGNEQFFGPGTRLTVL.

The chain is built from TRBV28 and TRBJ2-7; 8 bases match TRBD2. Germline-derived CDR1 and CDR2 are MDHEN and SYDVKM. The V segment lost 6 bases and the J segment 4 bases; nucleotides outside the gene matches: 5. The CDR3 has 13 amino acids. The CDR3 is CASSLTGGYEQYF. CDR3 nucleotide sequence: TGTGCCAGCAGCTTAACGGGGGGGTACGAGCAGTACTTC.

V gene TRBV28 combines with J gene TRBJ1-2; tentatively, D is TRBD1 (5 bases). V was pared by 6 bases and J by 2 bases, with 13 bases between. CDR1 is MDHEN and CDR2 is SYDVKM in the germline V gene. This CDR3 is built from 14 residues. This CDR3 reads CASSPGGGNYGYTF. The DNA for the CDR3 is TGTGCCAGCAGCCCTGGGGGGGGGAACTATGGCTACACCTTC.

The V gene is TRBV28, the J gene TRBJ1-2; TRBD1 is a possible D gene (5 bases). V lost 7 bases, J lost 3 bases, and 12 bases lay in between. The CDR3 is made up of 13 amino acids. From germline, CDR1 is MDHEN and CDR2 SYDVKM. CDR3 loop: CASNPTVDYGYTF. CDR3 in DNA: TGTGCCAGCAACCCGACAGTGGACTATGGCTACACCTTC.

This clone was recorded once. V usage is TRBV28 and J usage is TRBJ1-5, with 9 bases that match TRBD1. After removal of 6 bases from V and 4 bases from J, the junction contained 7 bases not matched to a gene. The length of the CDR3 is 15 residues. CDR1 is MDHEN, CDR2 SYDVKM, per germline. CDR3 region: CASRLPGQGNQPQHF. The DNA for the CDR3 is TGTGCCAGCAGACTACCGGGACAGGGAAATCAGCCCCAGCATTTT.

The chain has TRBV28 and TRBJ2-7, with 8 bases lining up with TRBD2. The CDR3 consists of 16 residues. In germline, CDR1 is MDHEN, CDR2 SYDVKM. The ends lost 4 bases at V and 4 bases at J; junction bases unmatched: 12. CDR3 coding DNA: TGTGCCAGCAGTTCGGGAATAGCGGGGAGTAAGTACGAGCAGTACTTC. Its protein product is CASSSGIAGSKYEQYF.

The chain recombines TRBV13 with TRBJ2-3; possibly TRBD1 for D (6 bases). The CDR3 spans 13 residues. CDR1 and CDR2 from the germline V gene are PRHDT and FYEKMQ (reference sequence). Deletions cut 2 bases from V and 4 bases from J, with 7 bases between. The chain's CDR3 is CASSLRTADTQYF. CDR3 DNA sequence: TGTGCCAGCAGCTTACGGACAGCAGATACGCAGTATTTT.

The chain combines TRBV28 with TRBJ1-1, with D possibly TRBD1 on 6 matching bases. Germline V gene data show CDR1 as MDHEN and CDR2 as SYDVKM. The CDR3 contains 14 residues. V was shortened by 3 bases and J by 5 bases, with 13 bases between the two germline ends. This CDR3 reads CASSFRGGRTEAFF. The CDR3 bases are TGTGCCAGCAGTTTTCGGGGGGGCAGGACTGAAGCTTTCTTT.

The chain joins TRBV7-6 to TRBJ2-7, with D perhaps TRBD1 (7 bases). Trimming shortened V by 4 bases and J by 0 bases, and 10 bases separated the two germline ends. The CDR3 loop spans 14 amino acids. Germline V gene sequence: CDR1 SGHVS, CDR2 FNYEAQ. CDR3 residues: CASSSGDSSYEQYF. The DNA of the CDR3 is TGTGCCAGCAGCTCGGGGGACAGCTCCTACGAGCAGTACTTC.

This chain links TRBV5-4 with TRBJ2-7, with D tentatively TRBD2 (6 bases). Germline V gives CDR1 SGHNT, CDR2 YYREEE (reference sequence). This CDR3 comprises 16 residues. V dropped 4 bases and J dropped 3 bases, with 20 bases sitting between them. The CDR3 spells CASSPSRDSTFYEQYF. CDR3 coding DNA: TGTGCCAGCAGCCCCAGCCGGGACTCTACATTCTACGAGCAGTACTTC.

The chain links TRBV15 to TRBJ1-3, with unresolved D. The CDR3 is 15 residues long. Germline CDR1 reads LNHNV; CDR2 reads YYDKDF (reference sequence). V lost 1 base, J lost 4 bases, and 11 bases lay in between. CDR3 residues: CATSRGVPVGNTIYF. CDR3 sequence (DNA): TGTGCCACCAGCAGAGGAGTTCCCGTCGGAAACACCATATATTTT.